This T cell receptor beta chain was retrieved from a study of blood T cell repertoires in COVID-19. Sequencing used immunoSEQ multiplex PCR; TCRdb keeps in-frame clones, though not all of them. The sample carries around 67,000 clones, roughly three quarters recorded once. V lost 8 bases, J lost 2 bases, and 4 bases lay in between. The CDR3 spans 11 residues. In germline, CDR1 is LGHDT, CDR2 YNNKEL (reference sequence). The source of this sequence is a human donor in a cohort sampled during active COVID-19. The sample was peripheral blood. The chain links TRBV3-1 (or the pseudogene TRBV3-2) to TRBJ1-3, with D unresolved. For the CDR3, the DNA is TGTGCCAGCCTTCCTGGAAACACCATATATTTT. It yields the protein CASLPGNTIYF.